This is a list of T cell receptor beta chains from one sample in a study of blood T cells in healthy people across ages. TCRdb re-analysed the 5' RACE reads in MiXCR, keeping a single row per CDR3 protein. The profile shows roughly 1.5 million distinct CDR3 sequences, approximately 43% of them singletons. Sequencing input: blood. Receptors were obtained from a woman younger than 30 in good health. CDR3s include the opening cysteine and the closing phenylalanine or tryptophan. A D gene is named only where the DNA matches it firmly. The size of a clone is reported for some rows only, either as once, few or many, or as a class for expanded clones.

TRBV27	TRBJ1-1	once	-	CASSLAGTVYTEAFF	TGTGCCAGCAGTTTAGCCGGGACCGTATACACTGAAGCTTTCTTT
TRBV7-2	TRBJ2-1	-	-	CASSLRAGEEQFF	TGTGCCAGCAGCCTTAGGGCTGGCGAGGAGCAGTTCTTC
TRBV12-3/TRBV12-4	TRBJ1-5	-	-	CASRASGNQPQHF	TGTGCCAGCAGGGCATCAGGCAATCAGCCCCAGCATTTT
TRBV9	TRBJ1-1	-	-	CASSAEGLNTEAFF	TGTGCCAGCAGCGCAGAAGGGTTGAACACTGAAGCTTTCTTT
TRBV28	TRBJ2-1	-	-	CASSPTGGSPYNEQFF	TGTGCCAGCAGCCCGACGGGGGGCTCCCCCTACAATGAGCAGTTCTTC
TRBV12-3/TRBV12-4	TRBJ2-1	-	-	CASSFRGISSYNEQFF	TGTGCCAGCAGTTTTAGGGGGATTAGCTCCTACAATGAGCAGTTCTTC
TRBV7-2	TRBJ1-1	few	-	CASSLGSERAFF	TGTGCCAGCAGCTTAGGATCTGAGAGAGCTTTCTTT
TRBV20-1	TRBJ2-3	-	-	CSARAPSLRTDTQYF	TGCAGTGCTAGAGCCCCTAGCCTGCGCACAGATACGCAGTATTTT
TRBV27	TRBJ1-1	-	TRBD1	CASSHRGAGAEAFF	TGTGCCAGCAGTCACAGGGGGGCCGGGGCTGAAGCTTTCTTT
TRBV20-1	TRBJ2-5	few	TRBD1	CSAHVGTGPFQETQYF	TGCAGTGCTCATGTGGGGACAGGGCCCTTCCAAGAGACCCAGTACTTC
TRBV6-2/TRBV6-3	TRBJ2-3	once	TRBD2	CASSPGTSTADTQYF	TGTGCCAGCAGTCCCGGGACTAGCACAGCAGATACGCAGTATTTT
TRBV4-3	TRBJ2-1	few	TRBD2	CASSPTGGGEYNEQFF	TGCGCCAGCAGCCCAACCGGGGGGGGAGAATACAATGAGCAGTTCTTC
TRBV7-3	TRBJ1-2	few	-	CASSPGGPLAYGYTF	TGTGCCAGCAGCCCGGGAGGCCCGCTAGCCTATGGCTACACCTTC
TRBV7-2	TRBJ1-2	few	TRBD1	CASSRVPRQGYGYTF	TGTGCCAGCAGCAGAGTCCCCCGACAGGGCTATGGCTACACCTTC
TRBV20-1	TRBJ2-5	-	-	CSAGNRETQYF	TGCAGTGCTGGAAACAGGGAGACCCAGTACTTC
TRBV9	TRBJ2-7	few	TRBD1	CASSVEDRGYEQYF	TGTGCCAGCAGCGTAGAGGACAGGGGATACGAGCAGTACTTC
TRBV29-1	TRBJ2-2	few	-	CSVSGRGAGELFF	TGCAGCGTTTCGGGCAGAGGTGCCGGGGAGCTGTTTTTT
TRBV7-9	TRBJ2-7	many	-	CASSLGVTSYEQYF	TGTGCCAGCAGCTTAGGGGTAACCTCCTACGAGCAGTACTTC
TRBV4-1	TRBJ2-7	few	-	CASSQDWGKVYEQYF	TGCGCCAGCAGCCAAGACTGGGGCAAGGTCTACGAGCAGTACTTC
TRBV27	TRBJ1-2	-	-	CAGSTIRNYGYTF	TGTGCCGGCAGTACGATCCGAAACTATGGCTACACCTTC
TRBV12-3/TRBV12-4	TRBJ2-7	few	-	CASTRRLAAQGEQYF	TGTGCCAGCACCCGAAGGTTGGCGGCCCAAGGCGAGCAGTACTTC
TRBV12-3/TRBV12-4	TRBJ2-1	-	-	CASSFGPISYEQFF	TGTGCCAGCAGCTTCGGGCCGATCTCCTACGAGCAGTTCTTC
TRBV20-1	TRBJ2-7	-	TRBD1	CSARDDRGYEQYF	TGCAGTGCTAGAGACGACAGGGGATACGAGCAGTACTTC
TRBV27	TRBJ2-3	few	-	CASSTQYF	TGTGCCAGCAGTACGCAGTATTTT
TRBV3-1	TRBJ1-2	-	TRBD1	CASSQAGTGECGYTF	TGTGCCAGCAGCCAGGCCGGGACAGGGGAGTGTGGCTACACCTTC
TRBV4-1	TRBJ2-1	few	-	CASSQDSPGWDEQFF	TGCGCCAGCAGCCAAGATAGCCCAGGGTGGGATGAGCAGTTCTTC
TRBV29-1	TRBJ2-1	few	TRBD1	CSVAQGGQGEQFF	TGCAGCGTTGCACAGGGGGGACAGGGTGAGCAGTTCTTC
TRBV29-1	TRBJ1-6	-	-	CSASFGVHLHF	TGCAGCGCCTCTTTCGGGGTACATCTCCACTTT
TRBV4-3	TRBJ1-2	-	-	CASSQRGVGPEDFNYGYTF	TGCGCCAGCAGCCAACGGGGTGTGGGTCCTGAAGATTTTAACTATGGCTACACCTTC
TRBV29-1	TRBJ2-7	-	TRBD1	CSVVRGRSYNEQYF	TGCAGCGTTGTCAGGGGGAGATCCTACAATGAGCAGTACTTC
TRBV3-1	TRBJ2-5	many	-	CASSPNGYRETQYF	TGTGCCAGCAGCCCCAACGGATATAGGGAGACCCAGTACTTC